This is a list of T cell receptor beta chains from one sample in a study of blood T cells in healthy people across ages. Each CDR3 protein is one row after TCRdb ran MiXCR on the 5' RACE reads. Found here are roughly 1 million distinct CDR3 sequences, approximately 26% of them singletons; the top ten hold about 0.72%. The data were also submitted as part of a second study, on T cells of mothers and their children.

Specimen: blood. The source is a girl aged 2 to 9 in good health. The CDR3 runs from the conserved cysteine through the conserved F or W. The D gene is left open where the match is weak. Where a row states a size, it is once, few, many or the class of an expanded clone; other rows omit it.

>TRBV7-9|TRBD2|TRBJ2-1|few|19
CASSSPTSGRSGGDNEQFF
TGTGCCAGCAGCTCACCGACTAGCGGGAGGTCGGGGGGCGACAATGAGCAGTTCTTC
>TRBV7-9|TRBD1|TRBJ1-2|NA|15
CASSRKGQGVNGYTF
TGTGCCAGCAGCCGAAAAGGACAGGGGGTGAATGGCTACACCTTC
>TRBV11-2|NA|TRBJ2-7|few|13
CASLQGPTYEQYF
TGTGCCAGCTTACAGGGCCCCACCTACGAGCAGTACTTC
>TRBV29-1|NA|TRBJ2-3|NA|14
CSVEGRLATDTQYF
TGCAGCGTTGAAGGGCGGCTAGCGACAGATACGCAGTATTTT
>TRBV5-1|NA|TRBJ2-2|NA|12
CASSLEQGELFF
TGCGCCAGCAGCTTGGAACAGGGAGAGCTGTTTTTT
>TRBV5-5|TRBD1|TRBJ1-2|few|17
CASSPGRQGFVYYGYTF
TGTGCCAGCAGCCCTGGGCGACAGGGTTTTGTTTACTACGGCTACACCTTC
>TRBV6-1|NA|TRBJ1-2|NA|18
CATSGTGGSFRGTYGYTF
TGTGCCACCAGCGGTACTGGGGGCTCGTTTAGGGGGACCTATGGCTACACCTTC
>TRBV6-2/TRBV6-3|NA|TRBJ2-1|NA|14
CASSRPRGFYEQFF
TGTGCCAGCAGTAGACCTCGGGGGTTTTATGAGCAGTTCTTC
>TRBV7-2|NA|TRBJ2-1|NA|12
CASSLYINEQFF
TGTGCCAGCAGCTTATACATTAATGAGCAGTTCTTC
>TRBV12-3/TRBV12-4|NA|TRBJ1-6|few|12
CASSFSVVGLHF
TGTGCCAGCAGTTTTTCGGTAGTAGGCCTCCACTTT
>TRBV29-1|NA|TRBJ1-1|few|13
CSVAGGPRTEAFF
TGCAGCGTTGCTGGGGGCCCGAGGACTGAAGCTTTCTTT
>TRBV29-1|TRBD1|TRBJ2-5|NA|15
CSVEILGQGAREQYF
TGCAGCGTTGAAATATTGGGACAGGGGGCGAGGGAGCAGTACTTC
>TRBV27|NA|TRBJ2-3|NA|16
CASRGTYPITEYTQYF
TGTGCCAGCAGGGGCACGTATCCTATAACGGAATATACGCAGTATTTT
>TRBV28|NA|TRBJ2-7|once|13
CATERAGDYEQYF
TGTGCCACCGAGAGGGCAGGGGACTACGAGCAGTACTTC
>TRBV12-3/TRBV12-4|NA|TRBJ1-5|NA|16
CASSLQGSNGNQPQHF
TGTGCCAGCAGTTTACAGGGGAGCAATGGCAATCAGCCCCAGCATTTT
>TRBV6-1|NA|TRBJ2-7|few|18
CASIPRGTQNPVSSEQYF
TGTGCCAGCATCCCAAGGGGGACCCAAAATCCTGTGTCGAGCGAGCAGTACTTC
>TRBV7-9|NA|TRBJ2-2|NA|12
CARDFFDGELFF
TGTGCCAGGGACTTCTTCGACGGGGAGCTGTTTTTT
>TRBV12-3/TRBV12-4|NA|TRBJ2-1|NA|16
CASSYAVGGSYNEQFF
TGTGCCAGCAGTTACGCGGTTGGGGGGTCCTACAATGAGCAGTTCTTC
>TRBV10-3|NA|TRBJ2-1|NA|18
CAISEFGLALSSYNEQFF
TGTGCCATCAGTGAGTTTGGTCTAGCGCTCAGCTCCTACAATGAGCAGTTCTTC
>TRBV5-1|NA|TRBJ2-7|few|13
CASSFAPLGERYF
TGCGCCAGCAGCTTTGCCCCCCTTGGCGAGCGGTACTTC
>TRBV20-1|TRBD1|TRBJ2-7|many|11
CSAGTAYEQYF
TGCAGCGCTGGGACAGCCTACGAGCAGTACTTC
>TRBV2|NA|TRBJ2-1|few|13
CAGRLSSYNEQFF
TGTGCCGGGAGGCTAAGCTCCTACAATGAGCAGTTCTTC
>TRBV7-9|NA|TRBJ2-7|few|13
CASSSWASYEQYF
TGTGCCAGCAGCTCTTGGGCCTCCTACGAGCAGTACTTC
>TRBV7-9|NA|TRBJ1-1|NA|12
CASGEVITEAFF
TGTGCCAGCGGGGAGGTGATCACTGAAGCTTTCTTT
>TRBV18|NA|TRBJ2-7|few|15
CASSPSMGIREEQYF
TGTGCCAGCTCACCATCTATGGGAATAAGGGAAGAGCAGTACTTC
>TRBV20-1|TRBD2|TRBJ2-1|NA|13
CSARVWTRSEQFF
TGCAGTGCTAGAGTCTGGACTAGGAGTGAGCAGTTCTTC
>TRBV7-8|NA|TRBJ2-1|NA|14
CASSTETKYNEQFF
TGTGCCAGCAGCACCGAGACTAAATACAATGAGCAGTTCTTC
>TRBV15|NA|TRBJ2-7|NA|14
CATSTFRLSYEQYF
TGTGCCACCAGCACGTTCAGACTCTCCTACGAGCAGTACTTC
>TRBV18|NA|TRBJ2-1|NA|14
CASSHQGPYNEQFF
TGTGCCAGCTCACATCAGGGACCTTACAATGAGCAGTTCTTC
>TRBV3-1|TRBD2|TRBJ2-7|NA|18
CASSQAGTSGRSSYEQYF
TGTGCCAGCAGCCAAGCCGGGACTAGCGGGAGGAGCTCCTACGAGCAGTACTTC
>TRBV7-9|NA|TRBJ1-3|few|10
CASWGNTIYF
TGTGCCAGCTGGGGAAACACCATATATTTT
>TRBV12-3/TRBV12-4|TRBD2|TRBJ2-2|NA|18
CASTARPKTSVNTGELFF
TGTGCCAGCACCGCGCGCCCGAAAACTAGCGTGAACACCGGGGAGCTGTTTTTT
>TRBV3-1|NA|TRBJ2-5|few|14
CASSHNGPQETQYF
TGTGCCAGCAGCCATAACGGCCCTCAAGAGACCCAGTACTTC
>TRBV2|NA|TRBJ2-1|NA|13
CASQTLAYNEQFF
TGTGCCAGCCAAACCCTAGCTTACAATGAGCAGTTCTTC
>TRBV10-3|TRBD1|TRBJ1-3|few|16
CAISSGQINSGTTIYF
TGTGCCATCAGTTCGGGACAGATAAACTCTGGAACCACCATATATTTT
>TRBV28|TRBD2|TRBJ2-7|many|16
CASRPSGTSGKYEQYF
TGTGCCAGCAGACCTTCCGGGACTAGCGGGAAGTACGAGCAGTACTTC
>TRBV4-2|TRBD1|TRBJ1-5|few|15
CASSRLGTGGQPQHF
TGTGCCAGCAGCCGACTAGGGACAGGGGGTCAGCCCCAGCATTTT
>TRBV28|NA|TRBJ2-5|few|14
CASSPYIGRETQYF
TGTGCCAGCAGTCCATACATTGGCAGGGAGACCCAGTACTTC
>TRBV20-1|TRBD2|TRBJ2-7|NA|15
CSASLPVAGANEQYF
TGCAGTGCTAGCCTCCCCGTAGCGGGAGCGAACGAGCAGTACTTC
>TRBV13|NA|TRBJ1-1|few|12
CASSSERTEAFF
TGTGCCAGCAGCTCGGAGCGCACTGAAGCTTTCTTT
>TRBV14|TRBD2|TRBJ2-7|NA|15
CASSHRPGTSYEQYF
TGTGCCAGCAGCCATAGACCCGGGACTAGCTACGAGCAGTACTTC
>TRBV28|NA|TRBJ1-2|NA|14
CASTSGPSNYGYTF
TGTGCCAGCACCTCGGGACCGTCTAACTATGGCTACACCTTC
>TRBV12-3/TRBV12-4|NA|TRBJ2-7|few|13
CASSFRTSYEQYF
TGTGCCAGCAGTTTCAGGACCTCCTACGAGCAGTACTTC
>TRBV12-3/TRBV12-4|TRBD1|TRBJ1-5|few|16
CASSRSDRQPHQPQHF
TGTGCCAGCAGTCGATCGGACAGGCAACCCCATCAGCCCCAGCATTTT
>TRBV20-1|NA|TRBJ2-5|few|14
CSAANSEKQETQYF
TGCAGTGCTGCCAACTCCGAGAAACAAGAGACCCAGTACTTC
>TRBV2|NA|TRBJ2-5|NA|14
CASSERQSQETQYF
TGTGCCAGCAGTGAACGACAAAGCCAAGAGACCCAGTACTTC
>TRBV20-1|TRBD2|TRBJ2-1|few|15
CSVPLLAGSYNEQFF
TGCAGTGTCCCACTACTAGCGGGGTCCTACAATGAGCAGTTCTTC
>TRBV7-9|TRBD1|TRBJ2-7|few|12
CASSQGASEQYF
TGTGCCAGCAGCCAGGGGGCCTCCGAGCAGTACTTC